This T cell receptor beta chain is from a study of blood T cell repertoires in COVID-19. Study as a whole: Spain, Italy and the United States supplied samples that represented acute and convalescent COVID-19.

V shed 7 bases and J 9 bases; nucleotides not matched to a gene: 12. CDR1 is MDHEN, CDR2 SYDVKM, per germline. This CDR3 has 15 amino acids. This table comes from immunoSEQ multiplex PCR, and its TCRdb copy is limited to in-frame clones, with some not included. The sample consists of about 200,000 clones, 88% of them appearing once. The genes are TRBV28 and TRBJ2-1; TRBD2 agrees at 10 bases. The sequenced sample was peripheral blood. The sequence came from a human donor in a cohort sampled during active COVID-19. CDR3 sequence: CASIHGAGGVSEQFF. The CDR3 DNA reads TGTGCCAGCATCCACGGAGCGGGAGGGGTTAGTGAGCAGTTCTTC.